This TCR beta chain was recorded in a study of human T cells and chemical hapten exposure. Points from the study as a whole: Significantly greater numbers of large CDR3 similarity clusters came from expanded TCRs than from controls.

This CDR3 is built from 16 residues. Germline CDR1 and CDR2: WSHSY and SAAADI. Deletions cut 2 bases from V and 3 bases from J, with 16 bases between. The time point: patch test 2, 6 weeks after DPC sensitization. Specified treatment: therapeutic diphenylcyclopropenone sensitization with weekly scalp DPC. Investigators collected blood before applying each patch test. Individual cDNA molecules each carried unique molecular identifiers attached by the library. TCRdb reprocessed the RACE reads with MiXCR, giving one entry per CDR3 protein. Of 80,000 to 95,000 distinct CDR3 sequences in the sample, more than 9.5% are singletons; the top ten hold 2.2%. This clonotype occurred a few times. What it binds is not known.

This receptor was identified in a man aged 35 to 55 with alopecia areata. Some clones in this sample may be carry-over from other donors' samples. The chain couples TRBV10-2 to TRBJ2-5; D not resolved. The material was whole blood, obtained in connection with sensitization to the hapten diphenylcyclopropenone (DPC). The CDR3 spells CASSEPPGFRKETQYF. The CDR3 nucleotides read TGCGCCAGCAGTGAGCCCCCCGGGTTCCGGAAAGAGACCCAGTACTTC.